The following is a T cell receptor (beta chain) sequence with its context. Its specificity is unknown. The germline V and J ends were trimmed by 4 bases and 8 bases, with 15 bases remaining between them. Germline V gene data show CDR1 as SEHNR and CDR2 as FQNEAQ (reference sequence). The CDR3 extends over 14 amino acids. The sample originates from a study of T cell responses to AZD1222 COVID-19 vaccine. Study results and limitations: Spike-specific TCRs gained breadth and depth after people received two AZD1222 doses. Females made up more of the donors, who were largely white British, and clonal diversity may have come out too low. Spike as a whole was targeted by vaccine-associated CD4 TCRs, dominant at 160-218 and 743-854. Nearly half of unique spike-specific TCRs reportedly avoided B.1.351 and B.1.1.7 mutated regions.

Generated by immunoSEQ multiplex PCR, the TCRdb table keeps only in-frame clones and is missing some. The sample records tens of thousands of clones, around 82% being singletons. J is TRBJ2-1 and V is TRBV7-9, with TRBD2 as a possible D gene (5 bases). Sequencing used peripheral blood, obtained 28 days after the second AZD1222 dose. This receptor was taken from an adult who received the AZD1222 COVID-19 vaccine. CDR3 loop: CASSSTPGGDEQFF. The CDR3 nucleotides are TGTGCCAGCAGCTCCACTCCAGGAGGAGATGAGCAGTTCTTC. Full variable domain (outside the CDR3, taken from reference TRBV7-9 and TRBJ2-1): DTGVSQNPRHKITKRGQNVTFRCDPISEHNRLYWYRQTLGQGPEFLTYFQNEAQLEKSRLLSDRFSAERPKGSFSTLEIQRTEQGDSAMYLCASSSTPGGDEQFFGPGTRLTVL.